Ten or more counts support the clone carrying this T cell receptor (beta chain). Its matching antigen is unknown. The data were obtained in a study of early T cells in non-severe SARS-CoV-2 infection. Trimming removed 2 bases from V and 1 base from J, with 8 bases in between. CDR3 length equals 14 residues. The V gene's germline CDR1 is SGHTA and CDR2 FQGNSA. In the library, individual cDNA molecules carried attached unique molecular identifiers. Via MiXCR, TCRdb re-called the 5' RACE reads, giving one row per CDR3 protein. The table shows approximately 50,000 distinct CDR3 sequences, with about 9.3% occurring only once. Whole-study findings and limits: A preference for anti-spike CD8 responses marked VDJdb matching, which missed private and CD4 specificities.

This sequence was found in an adult who was a healthcare worker with PCR-confirmed SARS-CoV-2 infection or an uninfected control (not recorded which). Sequencing input: whole blood. The J gene is TRBJ1-1, the V gene TRBV7-2, with D uncertain. In DNA form, the CDR3 reads TGTGCCAGCAGCTTACGGCGGGCGAACACTGAAGCTTTCTTT. Residues: CASSLRRANTEAFF.